The 10 T cell receptor beta chains below were found in one sample sequenced in a study of cytomegalovirus exposure and HLA in healthy donors. The PCR made use of 60 Vbeta and 13 Jbeta primers. Repertoires were generated with immunoSEQ multiplex PCR, while TCRdb's copy carries only in-frame clones and drops some. The sample records roughly 67,000 clones, approximately 80% being singletons. Input material: PBMCs. The source is a woman aged 25-40 years in good health and CMV-seronegative.

This rearrangement joins TRBV18 to TRBJ1-6, with 8 bases lining up with TRBD1. Looked up from germline, CDR1 is KGHSH and CDR2 is LQKENI. There are 18 residues in the CDR3. Trimming removed 2 bases from V and 1 base from J; junction bases left unmatched: 7. Here the CDR3 reads CASSPMGTGRSYNSPLHF. CDR3 coding DNA: TGTGCCAGCTCACCAATGGGGACAGGTCGGTCCTATAATTCACCCCTCCACTTT.

The rearrangement uses TRBV19 and TRBJ2-5; 12 bases align to TRBD2. CDR1 and CDR2 from the germline V gene are LNHDA and SQIVND (reference sequence). The CDR3 sequence is 15 residues long. The V gene end was trimmed by 4 bases and the J gene end by 2 bases; junction bases not matched to a gene: 2. The CDR3 bases are TGTGCCAGTAGTAGAGGACTAGCGGGGCAAGAGACCCAGTACTTC. Protein product: CASSRGLAGQETQYF.

V gene TRBV14 combines with J gene TRBJ2-5; D perhaps matches TRBD1 (5 bases). This CDR3 has 18 amino acids. CDR1 and CDR2 from the germline V gene are SGHDN and FVKESK. V lost 4 bases to trimming and J lost 5 bases, with 26 bases between them. The CDR3 bases are TGTGCCAGCAGCCCCCCAGGGTTTTGGGCCGGGCTGGGTGAGACCCAGTACTTC. As protein: CASSPPGFWAGLGETQYF.

In the case of this clone: Relative to the germline gene, one junction end is altered; a read error may explain this. V is TRBV7-7 and J is TRBJ2-1; no firm D call. This CDR3 has 16 residues. Looked up from germline, CDR1 is SSHAT and CDR2 is FNYEAQ (reference sequence). CDR3 region: CASSLRLSESGNEQFF. The CDR3 nucleotides are TGTGCTAGCAGCCTACGCCTGTCTGAGTCCGGCAATGAGCAGTTCTTC.

This chain joins TRBV5-1 and TRBJ2-7, with 9 bases lining up with TRBD1. Trimming at V came to 7 bases and at J to 6 bases, leaving 8 bases not matched to a gene. The V gene's germline CDR1 is SGHRS and CDR2 YFSETQ. The CDR3 length is 13 residues. The CDR3 is CASRRTGEGEQYF. CDR3 DNA sequence: TGCGCCAGCCGCCGGACAGGGGAAGGCGAGCAGTACTTC.

This chain joins TRBV7-8 and TRBJ2-1, with 8 bases lining up with TRBD2. This CDR3 contains 14 residues. Per germline, CDR1 SGHVS and CDR2 FQNEAQ. V gave up 9 bases and J gave up 7 bases; unmatched junction bases: 11. As DNA, the CDR3 is TGTGCCAGTTCTCACCGGGGGGGAGGGAATGAGCAGTTCTTC. The encoded protein is CASSHRGGGNEQFF.

This clone has only one observation. V and J are TRBV6-5 and TRBJ2-4; 8 bases align to TRBD2. The CDR3 has 16 residues. Germline V CDR1 and CDR2: MNHEY, SVGAGI. V trimming: 0 bases; J trimming: 3 bases; junction bases outside the gene matches: 4. CDR3 sequence: CASSYSPGGDKNIQYF. CDR3 DNA sequence: TGTGCCAGCAGTTACTCACCGGGAGGGGACAAAAACATTCAGTACTTC.

This sequence joins TRBV6-6 and TRBJ1-5; D not resolved. The V gene lost 5 bases and the J gene lost 5 bases, with 16 bases spanning the gap. The CDR3 has 15 residues. Germline-derived CDR1 and CDR2 are MNHNY and SVGAGI (reference sequence). The CDR3 DNA reads as TGTGCCAGCAGTCTAGGATCAAGGCGAGATCAGCCCCAGCATTTT. Protein sequence: CASSLGSRRDQPQHF.

This chain uses TRBV7-2 with TRBJ1-1; possible D gene TRBD1, 6 bases. Germline CDR1 and CDR2: SGHTA and FQGNSA. Trimming shortened V by 1 base and J by 1 base, and 10 bases separated the two germline ends. The CDR3 contains 15 residues. This chain's CDR3 is CASSLGRGENTEAFF. The CDR3 nucleotides are TGTGCCAGCAGCTTAGGCAGGGGTGAGAACACTGAAGCTTTCTTT.

The genes are TRBV15 and TRBJ2-3; D unresolved. V was pared by 4 bases and J by 2 bases, with 7 bases between. Germline assignment: CDR1 LNHNV and CDR2 YYDKDF (reference sequence). The CDR3 is 13 residues long. The CDR3 here is CATSIASTDTQYF. The CDR3, as DNA: TGTGCCACCAGCATCGCGTCCACAGATACGCAGTATTTT.